This T cell receptor (beta chain) was identified during a study of cytomegalovirus exposure and HLA in healthy donors. The germline V gene encodes CDR1 LGHNT and CDR2 FRNRAP. V shed 4 bases and J shed 8 bases, with 11 bases lying between them. The length of the CDR3 is 12 residues. Assay: immunoSEQ multiplex PCR; the TCRdb copy retains only in-frame clones and omits some. The sample has over 100,000 clones; roughly nine tenths are singletons. The source of this sequence is a woman younger than 35 in good health and CMV-seronegative. The rearrangement uses TRBV12-5 and TRBJ1-2, with D unclear. The sequenced material came from PBMCs. DNA of the CDR3: TGTGCTAGTGGTTCCCCGACTCAAGGCTACACCTTC. This sequence encodes CASGSPTQGYTF.